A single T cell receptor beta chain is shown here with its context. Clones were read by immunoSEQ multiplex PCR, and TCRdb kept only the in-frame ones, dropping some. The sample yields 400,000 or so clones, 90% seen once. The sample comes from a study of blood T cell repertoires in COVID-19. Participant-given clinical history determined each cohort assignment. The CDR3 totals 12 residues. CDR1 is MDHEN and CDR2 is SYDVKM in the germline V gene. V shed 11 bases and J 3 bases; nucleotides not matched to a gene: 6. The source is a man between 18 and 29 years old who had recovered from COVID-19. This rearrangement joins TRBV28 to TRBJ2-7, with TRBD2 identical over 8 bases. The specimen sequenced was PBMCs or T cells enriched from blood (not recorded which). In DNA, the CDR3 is TGTGCCGGGTCCACTAGCGGCTACGAGCAGTACTTC. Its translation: CAGSTSGYEQYF.